Many counts were recorded for the clone carrying this TCR beta chain. The antigen remains unidentified. The entry originates in a study of T cell repertoires in cytomegalovirus infection. In the study overall: TCR beta signatures that were public indicated CMV infection and matching HLA type.

V lost 0 bases, J lost 8 bases, and 28 bases stayed unmatched. The V gene's germline CDR1 is SGHVS and CDR2 FQNEAQ. The CDR3 covers 22 residues. TCRdb independently ran MiXCR on the reads; one entry per CDR3 protein. Among tens of thousands of distinct CDR3 sequences listed, 4% were seen once. Points from the study as a whole: In two of eight donors, the top clonotype was HLA-C-restricted CMV-specific.

The chain couples TRBV7-8 to TRBJ2-3, with 8 positions matching TRBD2. The receptor's source is a human donor in good health (CMV status not recorded). Some clones in this sample may be carry-over from other donors' samples. The sample taken for sequencing was PBMCs. CDR3 residues: CASSLAAPGSGSGPYGPGTQYF. In nucleotides, the CDR3 is TGTGCCAGCAGCTTAGCGGCTCCGGGGAGCGGGAGTGGGCCTTACGGGCCGGGTACGCAGTATTTT.